The 20 T cell receptor beta chains below were found in one sample sequenced in a study of beta chain features in type 1 diabetes. As every portion of the isolated RNA was reverse transcribed, the sequencing read expressed TCRB transcripts. Produced via immunoSEQ multiplex PCR; TCRdb's table is partial and in-frame only. The table shows roughly 450,000 clones, with about an eighth occurring only once. The material sequenced was naive CD4+ T cells from blood. The source of these receptors is a woman under 30 in good health.

This clone was detected only a few times. The rearrangement uses TRBV28 and TRBJ2-5; possibly TRBD1 for D (6 bases). The CDR3 loop spans 13 amino acids. Per germline, CDR1 MDHEN and CDR2 SYDVKM. V gave up 4 bases and J gave up 3 bases, with 9 bases separating them. The DNA of the CDR3 is TGTGCCAGCAGTTCAGACAGGAAAGAGACCCAGTACTTC. Amino acids: CASSSDRKETQYF.

The V and J genes are TRBV15 and TRBJ2-1; no clear D gene. This CDR3 is built from 18 residues. In germline, CDR1 is LNHNV, CDR2 YYDKDF (reference sequence). The V gene lost 2 bases and the J gene lost 4 bases, with 21 bases spanning the gap. The CDR3 DNA is TGTGCCACCAGCAGACCCCTCTGGGCGGAGTGGTCATACAATGAGCAGTTCTTC. Translation: CATSRPLWAEWSYNEQFF.

This clone showed up just a few times. The V gene is TRBV5-4, the J gene TRBJ2-1; no clear D. V lost 3 bases to trimming and J lost 8 bases, with 9 bases between them. Germline V CDR1 and CDR2: SGHNT, YYREEE (reference sequence). The CDR3 loop spans 12 amino acids. The CDR3 sequence is CASSSRSDEQFF. The CDR3 region has the DNA TGTGCCAGCAGCTCCCGGTCAGATGAGCAGTTCTTC.

This clone was observed a handful of times. The chain carries TRBV2 and TRBJ1-1; D not certain. CDR3 length equals 14 residues. Germline lookup yields CDR1 SNHLY and CDR2 FYNNEI. The ends were cut back, 8 bases at V and 1 base at J, with 14 bases in the middle. The DNA of the CDR3 is TGTGCCAGCGAACGAGGACGGGCGAACACTGAAGCTTTCTTT. Translation gives CASERGRANTEAFF.

The chain links TRBV5-1 to TRBJ2-1; 7 positions match TRBD1. The CDR3 is 16 residues long. V shed 1 base, J shed 2 bases, and the junction held 6 bases outside the gene matches. Germline lookup yields CDR1 SGHRS and CDR2 YFSETQ. The CDR3 spells CASSLSQGVPYNEQFF. The DNA of the CDR3 is TGCGCCAGCAGCTTGTCCCAGGGGGTTCCCTACAATGAGCAGTTCTTC.

The chain recombines TRBV4-2 with TRBJ1-2; D not resolved. V lost 0 bases, J lost 8 bases, and 16 bases lay in between. The V gene's germline CDR1 is LGHNA and CDR2 YNFKEQ. The CDR3 loop spans 15 amino acids. The CDR3 coding sequence is TGTGCCAGCAGCCAAGAGGAAAGGGCCCGAGGGGGCTACACCTTC. As protein: CASSQEERARGGYTF.

The chain carries TRBV7-9 and TRBJ1-1; 11 positions match TRBD1. Losses at the gene ends were 5 bases for V and 1 base for J; bases not matched to a gene: 6. Germline CDR1 SEHNR, CDR2 FQNEAQ (reference sequence). There are 16 residues in the CDR3. The CDR3 spells CASSNRTGGTNTEAFF. CDR3 DNA sequence: TGTGCCAGCAGCAACCGGACAGGGGGCACGAACACTGAAGCTTTCTTT.

This clone came up a few times. The chain links TRBV29-1 to TRBJ2-2; 7 bases are shared with TRBD1. Trimming took 5 bases from V and 0 from J; bases not matched to a gene: 6. Germline-derived CDR1 and CDR2 are SQVTM and ANQGSEA. There are 15 residues in the CDR3. CDR3 region: CSVHRGNPNTGELFF. The CDR3 DNA reads TGCAGCGTTCACAGGGGAAACCCGAACACCGGGGAGCTGTTTTTT.

This clone was seen only a few times. The chain combines TRBV11-2 with TRBJ2-1; D is perhaps TRBD2 (5 bases). Trimming pared 5 bases from V and 7 bases from J, leaving 18 bases between. The CDR3 is 15 amino acids. Germline V gene lookup returns CDR1 SGHAT and CDR2 FQNNGV. The CDR3 is CASSPTRGSGNEQFF. The CDR3 DNA is TGTGCCAGCAGCCCCACCCGGGGTTCGGGGAATGAGCAGTTCTTC.

This clone occurred a few times. The chain recombines TRBV6-6 with TRBJ2-5; 7 nucleotides line up with TRBD2. The CDR3 totals 15 residues. Germline V gene data show CDR1 as MNHNY and CDR2 as SVGAGI (reference sequence). The trim removed 5 bases at V and 1 base at J, leaving 7 bases unmatched. CDR3 in DNA: TGTGCCAGCAGTCGCCTCCGGGGGGTCCAAGAGACCCAGTACTTC. Translated, it gives CASSRLRGVQETQYF.

This clone was seen a few times. The V and J genes are TRBV27 and TRBJ2-7; 8 nucleotides align to TRBD1. The CDR3 length is 13 residues. Looked up from germline, CDR1 is MNHEY and CDR2 is SMNVEV (reference sequence). Trimming took 6 bases from V and 1 from J; bases not matched to a gene: 2. The CDR3 nucleotides are TGTGCCAGCAGACGGACAGGGTCCTACGAGCAGTACTTC. It is translated as CASRRTGSYEQYF.

This clone was seen a handful of times. V usage is TRBV5-1 and J usage is TRBJ2-3, with D unclear. The germline gives CDR1 SGHRS, CDR2 YFSETQ. This CDR3 has 16 amino acids. The V end was cut by 0 bases, the J end by 0 bases, with 11 bases between. The CDR3 nucleotides read TGCGCCAGCAGCTTGGCTTCGGGTACTAGCACAGATACGCAGTATTTT. Its translation: CASSLASGTSTDTQYF. Full variable domain (remainder filled in from reference TRBV5-1 and TRBJ2-3): KAGVTQTPRYLIKTRGQQVTLSCSPISGHRSVSWYQQTPGQGLQFLFEYFSETQRNKGNFPGRFSGRQFSNSRSEMNVSTLELGDSALYLCASSLASGTSTDTQYFGPGTRLTVL.

The chain combines TRBV7-3 with TRBJ1-1; TRBD1 might be the D (6 bases). The germline V gene has CDR1 SGHTA and CDR2 FQGTGA. V dropped 6 bases and J dropped 6 bases, with 17 bases sitting between them. This CDR3 is built from 14 residues. This CDR3 reads CASSLSPGAAEAFF. The CDR3 DNA reads as TGTGCCAGCAGTCTTTCCCCAGGGGCCGCTGAAGCTTTCTTT.

This clone was seen a few times. The genes are TRBV5-1 and TRBJ2-5; possible D gene TRBD1, 6 bases. Trimming left V 5 bases short and J 3 bases short, with 8 bases between. The CDR3 is 12 residues long. Germline lookup yields CDR1 SGHRS and CDR2 YFSETQ. For the CDR3, the DNA is TGCGCCAGCAGACGGACAGAAGAGACCCAGTACTTC. It is translated as CASRRTEETQYF.

This clone appeared a few times. The chain combines TRBV25-1 with TRBJ1-1; 7 nucleotides line up with TRBD1. The CDR3 spans 16 residues. With 9 bases clipped from V and 3 bases from J, the junction kept 16 bases outside the gene matches. Looked up from germline, CDR1 is MGHDK and CDR2 is SYGVNS. The CDR3 nucleotides read TGTGCCAGTCGACAGGGAAATTGGTGGTCGGACACTGAAGCTTTCTTT. Translation gives CASRQGNWWSDTEAFF.

This clone was observed a few times. CDR3 nucleotides: TGTGCCAGCAGCGTAAGAACCGGGACAGCCAAGTCGGATACGCAGTATTTT. Translating it yields CASSVRTGTAKSDTQYF. The rearrangement joins TRBV7-2 to TRBJ2-3; 7 bases align to TRBD1. The trim removed 5 bases at V and 6 bases at J, leaving 17 bases unmatched. The length of the CDR3 is 17 residues. The germline V gene has CDR1 SGHTA and CDR2 FQGNSA.

This chain connects TRBV29-1 to TRBJ2-7, with 7 bases that match TRBD2. CDR1 is SQVTM, CDR2 ANQGSEA, per germline. The CDR3 is made up of 13 amino acids. The V segment lost 3 bases and the J segment 2 bases; nucleotides outside the gene matches: 4. Here the CDR3 reads CSVEGGTTYEQYF. Written as DNA, the CDR3 is TGCAGCGTTGAGGGGGGGACGACCTACGAGCAGTACTTC.

This clone has a handful of counts. The genes are TRBV11-3 and TRBJ2-3; D perhaps matches TRBD2 (6 bases). Germline V gives CDR1 SGHNT, CDR2 YENEEA. Trimming removed 8 bases at V and 3 bases at J, with 18 bases between. CDR3 length: 15 residues. CDR3: CASRAGGGNTDTQYF. The CDR3 DNA follows: TGTGCCAGCCGCGCCGGTGGCGGGAATACAGATACGCAGTATTTT.

The gene calls are TRBV9 and TRBJ2-1, with 8 positions matching TRBD2. Germline CDR1 reads SGDLS; CDR2 reads YYNGEE. The CDR3 sequence is 16 residues long. J was trimmed by 4 bases and V by 3 bases; bases with no gene match: 9. The CDR3 coding sequence is TGTGCCAGCAGCGCGTGGGGTAGCGGGGTTTACAATGAGCAGTTCTTC. Translating gives CASSAWGSGVYNEQFF.

This clone showed up just a few times. This sequence joins TRBV27 and TRBJ2-1; TRBD2 agrees at 10 bases. The trim removed 6 bases at V and 5 bases at J, leaving 16 bases unmatched. CDR1 is MNHEY and CDR2 is SMNVEV in the germline V gene (reference sequence). The CDR3 is 18 amino acids. Written as DNA, the CDR3 is TGTGCCAGCAGCCCAGGACGGGGGGGACTAGCGAACCACAATGAGCAGTTCTTC. Translating it yields CASSPGRGGLANHNEQFF.